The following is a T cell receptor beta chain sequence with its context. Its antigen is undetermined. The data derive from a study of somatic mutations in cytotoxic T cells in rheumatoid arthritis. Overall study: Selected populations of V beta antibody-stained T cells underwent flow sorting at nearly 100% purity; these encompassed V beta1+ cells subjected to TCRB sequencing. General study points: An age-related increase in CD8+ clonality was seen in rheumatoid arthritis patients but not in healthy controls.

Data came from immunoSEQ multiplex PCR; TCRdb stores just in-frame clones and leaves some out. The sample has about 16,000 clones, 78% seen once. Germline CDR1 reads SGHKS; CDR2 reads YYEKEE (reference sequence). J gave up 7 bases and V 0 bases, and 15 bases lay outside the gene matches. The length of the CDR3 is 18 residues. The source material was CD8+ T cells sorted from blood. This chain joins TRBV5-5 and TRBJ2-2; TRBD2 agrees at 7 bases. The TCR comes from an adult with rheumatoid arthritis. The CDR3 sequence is CASSLESAGEMLGGELFF. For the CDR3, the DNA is TGTGCCAGCAGCTTGGAATCTGCGGGGGAGATGTTAGGCGGGGAGCTGTTTTTT.